Presented here are 18 T cell receptor beta chains from one specimen sequenced in a study of OX40 agonist ivuxolimab in advanced cancers. TCRdb keeps only in-frame clones here, not all; method: immunoSEQ multiplex PCR. In the table there are roughly 75,000 clones, over 75% of which are singletons. The specimen comprised CD4+ or CD8+ T cells sorted from blood, sampled in a trial of the OX40 agonist ivuxolimab. The origin of the receptors is an adult with an advanced solid tumor such as melanoma, head and neck, liver or kidney cancer.

This chain links TRBV12-2 with TRBJ2-1; the table calls TRBD2, which could not be checked here. TRBV12-2 is shown as a pseudogene. The CDR3 extends over 15 amino acids. CDR3 protein: CASRLQLLSYNEQFF. In nucleotides, the CDR3 is TGTGCAAGTCGCTTACAACTATTATCCTACAATGAGCAGTTCTTC.

DNA of the CDR3: TGTGCCGCTGGGGGCCAATACAATGAGCAGTTCTTC. This encodes CAAGGQYNEQFF. The chain has TRBV15 and TRBJ2-1, with D perhaps TRBD1 (6 bases). Germline V gene data show CDR1 as LNHNV and CDR2 as YYDKDF (reference sequence). V shed 11 bases and J shed 4 bases, with 12 bases lying between them. The CDR3 runs 12 residues.

This clone appeared a few times. This sequence joins TRBV2 and TRBJ1-5; TRBD1 is a possible D gene (6 bases). V lost 0 bases and J lost 7, with 13 bases in between. The germline V gene encodes CDR1 SNHLY and CDR2 FYNNEI. CDR3 size: 15 residues. The chain's CDR3 is CASSEAVGGRQPQHF. Here the CDR3 DNA reads TGTGCCAGCAGTGAAGCAGTCGGGGGCAGGCAGCCCCAGCATTTT.

The V call is TRBV5-4, the J call TRBJ2-2; D is possibly TRBD2 (5 bases). Per germline, CDR1 SGHNT and CDR2 YYREEE (reference sequence). The CDR3 extends over 15 amino acids. Trimming removed 3 bases from V and 0 bases from J, with 9 bases in between. The CDR3 coding sequence is TGTGCCAGCAGCTCTCCGGGGACGAACACCGGGGAGCTGTTTTTT. It specifies CASSSPGTNTGELFF.

The chain uses TRBV7-2 and TRBJ1-2, with D maybe TRBD1 (6 bases). There are 15 residues in the CDR3. Germline values: CDR1 SGHTA, CDR2 FQGNSA. The V gene lost 1 base and the J gene lost 5 bases, with 14 bases spanning the gap. The CDR3 region is CASSLDRGADYGYTF. The CDR3 DNA is TGTGCCAGCAGCTTAGATCGGGGGGCGGATTATGGCTACACCTTC.

This clone showed up just once. The V call is TRBV9, the J call TRBJ2-1; TRBD2 matches at 9 bases. The ends lost 4 bases at V and 0 bases at J; junction bases unmatched: 2. The V gene's germline CDR1 is SGDLS and CDR2 YYNGEE. The CDR3 is made up of 15 amino acids. The CDR3 region is CASSPSGTSYNEQFF. For the CDR3, the DNA is TGTGCCAGCAGCCCTAGCGGGACCTCCTACAATGAGCAGTTCTTC.

The rearrangement joins TRBV28 to TRBJ2-3; TRBD2 aligns across 9 bases. Unmatched junction bases numbered 6, after V lost 5 bases and J lost 6 bases. The CDR3 sequence is 14 residues long. The germline CDR1 and CDR2 sequences are MDHEN and SYDVKM. CDR3 coding DNA: TGTGCCAGCAGTCTGACTAGCGGAGGGGATACGCAGTATTTT. Protein product: CASSLTSGGDTQYF.

The chain uses TRBV29-1 and TRBJ1-4; tentatively, D is TRBD1 (5 bases). The CDR3 length is 16 residues. The germline V gene has CDR1 SQVTM and CDR2 ANQGSEA. V gave up 6 bases and J gave up 3 bases, with 20 bases separating them. CDR3 protein: CSVGAVPGNSNEKLFF. For the CDR3, the DNA is TGCAGCGTCGGGGCCGTCCCAGGGAACTCTAATGAAAAACTGTTTTTT.

The chain links TRBV19 to TRBJ1-5, with unresolved D. This CDR3 has 12 residues. V lost 8 bases, J lost 6 bases, and 11 bases lay in between. CDR1 is LNHDA, CDR2 SQIVND, per germline (reference sequence). CDR3 sequence reads: CASQTVGQPQHF. CDR3 sequence (DNA): TGTGCCAGTCAGACCGTGGGTCAGCCCCAGCATTTT.

This sequence joins TRBV11-2 and TRBJ2-7, with 7 bases matching TRBD1. V lost 5 bases to trimming and J lost 0 bases; unmatched junction nucleotides: 10. The CDR3 is made up of 16 amino acids. Germline CDR1 is SGHAT and CDR2 is FQNNGV. The CDR3 nucleotides are TGTGCCAGCAGCCCCTCCGGACAGGATAGCTCCTACGAGCAGTACTTC. It is translated as CASSPSGQDSSYEQYF.

The chain couples TRBV4-3 to TRBJ1-1; TRBD1 matches 7 bases. V shed 2 bases and J 1 base; nucleotides not matched to a gene: 13. CDR1 and CDR2 (germline): LGHNA, YSLEER. CDR3 length: 18 residues. This CDR3 is CASSQYSGQTIRNTEAFF. The CDR3 region has the DNA TGCGCCAGCAGCCAATACTCGGGACAGACAATAAGGAACACTGAAGCTTTCTTT.

V is TRBV7-6 and J is TRBJ2-2; perhaps TRBD1 as D (6 bases). Between the trimmed V and J ends, which lost 0 bases and 5 bases, there was a span of 13 bases. This CDR3 comprises 16 residues. Germline values: CDR1 SGHVS, CDR2 FNYEAQ. CDR3 residues: CASSLASGVKTGELFF. As DNA, the CDR3 is TGTGCCAGCAGCTTAGCGTCAGGGGTGAAAACCGGGGAGCTGTTTTTT.

The rearrangement joins TRBV18 to TRBJ2-6; 7 bases are a match to TRBD1. V lost 6 bases, J lost 0 bases, and 2 bases stayed unmatched. The CDR3 contains 15 residues. Germline CDR1 is KGHSH and CDR2 is LQKENI. CDR3 coding DNA: TGTGCCAGCTCCGCAGGGGGCTCTGGGGCCAACGTCCTGACTTTC. The encoded protein is CASSAGGSGANVLTF.

The chain joins TRBV2 to TRBJ2-2; D gene ambiguous. V was cut by 3 bases and J by 9 bases, with 8 bases left in between. Germline V gene data show CDR1 as SNHLY and CDR2 as FYNNEI. This CDR3 is built from 12 residues. Here the CDR3 DNA reads TGTGCCAGCAGTGACGTTGGTAGGGAGCTGTTTTTT. Translating it yields CASSDVGRELFF.

The V gene is TRBV14, the J gene TRBJ2-2; maybe TRBD1 (6 bases). V lost 0 bases and J lost 3, with 14 bases in between. This CDR3 is built from 17 residues. Germline CDR1 and CDR2: SGHDN and FVKESK. CDR3: CASSQDPWTDYTGELFF. The DNA of the CDR3 is TGTGCCAGCAGCCAAGATCCGTGGACAGACTACACCGGGGAGCTGTTTTTT.

The chain recombines TRBV6-5 with TRBJ2-7, with 8 bases matching TRBD2. J gave up 3 bases and V 4 bases, and 5 bases lay outside the gene matches. This CDR3 has 14 residues. Germline assignment: CDR1 MNHEY and CDR2 SVGAGI. The CDR3 protein is CASSLGLVNYEQYF. The CDR3, as DNA: TGTGCCAGCAGTTTGGGACTAGTTAACTACGAGCAGTACTTC.

V usage is TRBV7-9 and J usage is TRBJ1-6; 7 positions match TRBD1. The CDR3 consists of 14 residues. Trimming removed 0 bases from V and 13 bases from J; junction bases left unmatched: 6. Per the germline V gene, CDR1 is SEHNR and CDR2 is FQNEAQ (reference sequence). The CDR3 nucleotides read TGTGCCAGCAGCTTAGCGGGACAGTCCTATCCCCTCCACTTT. Residues: CASSLAGQSYPLHF. Drawing the rest from reference TRBV7-9 and TRBJ1-6, the complete variable domain is DTGVSQNPRHKITKRGQNVTFRCDPISEHNRLYWYRQTLGQGPEFLTYFQNEAQLEKSRLLSDRFSAERPKGSFSTLEIQRTEQGDSAMYLCASSLAGQSYPLHFGNGTRLTVT.

The gene calls are TRBV10-2 and TRBJ2-2; 15 bases match TRBD2. Trimming cost V 7 bases and J 6 bases; bases outside gene matches: 15. The CDR3 contains 19 residues. Germline loops: CDR1 WSHSY, CDR2 SAAADI. Here the CDR3 reads CASTPEGLAGGSGPGELFF. The CDR3 DNA follows: TGCGCCAGCACCCCCGAGGGACTAGCGGGGGGCTCAGGTCCCGGGGAGCTGTTTTTT.